A selection of T cell receptor beta chains follows, all from one sample in a study of regulatory T cells in long-lasting Graves disease. TCRdb fed the multiplex PCR reads into MiXCR, producing one record per CDR3 protein. The sample includes fewer than 550,000 distinct CDR3 sequences, roughly 21% seen only once; the top ten take more than 6%. Sequencing used peripheral blood mononuclear cells (PBMCs), obtained when the disease was refractory, from a patient treated with antithyroid drugs. These receptors all stem from a female donor with Graves disease. Both conserved end residues are part of each CDR3. The order of the fields is V gene, J gene, clone size, D gene, CDR3 length, CDR3 DNA, CDR3 protein. The D gene is left open where the match is weak. Some rows have no size entry. The others give once, few or many, or a class for an expanded clone.

TRBV28	TRBJ1-5	many	.	19	TGTGCCAGCAGTTCACCGCAGGGGAGTGGGGGGCCCATCAATCAACCCCAGCATTTT	CASSSPQGSGGPINQPQHF
TRBV27	TRBJ2-7	few	TRBD2	15	TGTGCCAGCAGACCAGGGACTAGCGGGAGGGCCGGGCAGTACTTC	CASRPGTSGRAGQYF
TRBV30	TRBJ1-2	few	.	15	TGTGCCTGGAGTATAACGCAGGTTCCAACTTATGGCTACACCTTC	CAWSITQVPTYGYTF
TRBV30	TRBJ1-2	many	.	11	TGTGCCTGGAGTCAGTATAGCGGCTACACCTTC	CAWSQYSGYTF
TRBV28	TRBJ1-1	many	.	15	TGTGCCAGCAGTCCCTTGGGCGGCGGCGACACTGAAGCTTTCTTT	CASSPLGGGDTEAFF
TRBV28	TRBJ2-5	.	TRBD2	14	TGTGCCAGCAGGGGGGGGGGACGAACGGAGACCCAGTACTTC	CASRGGGRTETQYF
TRBV6-1	TRBJ2-7	few	TRBD1	14	TGTGCCAGCAGTCCGGCGCAGGGGGTCTACGAGCAGTACTTC	CASSPAQGVYEQYF
TRBV6-1	TRBJ1-2	.	.	17	TGTGCCAGCAGTGAAGTCTGGGGAGGGGGAGGAATCTATGGCTACACCTTC	CASSEVWGGGGIYGYTF
TRBV7-3	TRBJ1-2	few	.	15	TGTGCCAGCAGCCTCGGATCGGGAGGAGACTATGGCTACACCTTC	CASSLGSGGDYGYTF
TRBV12-3/TRBV12-4	TRBJ2-1	.	TRBD2	15	TGTGCCAGCAGATGGACTAGCGGTACCTACAATGAGCAGTTCTTC	CASRWTSGTYNEQFF
TRBV4-1	TRBJ2-7	few	.	15	TGCGCCAGCAGCCAAGAGGACGGGTGGGCCTACGAGCAGTACTTC	CASSQEDGWAYEQYF
TRBV29-1	TRBJ1-2	many	TRBD1	14	TGCAGCGTCCAACAGGGGGCCCACGACTATGGCTACACCTTC	CSVQQGAHDYGYTF
TRBV9	TRBJ1-4	few	TRBD1	11	TGTGCCAGCAGCGGACAGGGAAGGCTGTTTTTT	CASSGQGRLFF
TRBV12-3/TRBV12-4	TRBJ1-2	.	TRBD1	16	TGTGCCAGCTCCCCACGACAGGGGGCAGCTAACTATGGCTACACCTTC	CASSPRQGAANYGYTF
TRBV27	TRBJ1-2	few	.	14	TGTGCCAGCAGTTTGTCCCAGCTTAACTATGGCTACACCTTC	CASSLSQLNYGYTF
TRBV7-9	TRBJ2-4	few	.	13	TGTGCCAGCAGCCCGCGCATAGGGCTATCTCAGTACTTC	CASSPRIGLSQYF
TRBV7-9	TRBJ2-6	many	TRBD1	18	TGTGCCAGCAGCCCTAGGACAGGGGCACTATCTGGGGCCAACGTCCTGACTTTC	CASSPRTGALSGANVLTF
TRBV12-3/TRBV12-4	TRBJ2-7	.	.	13	TGTGCCAGCAGTTTGTACCAGAACTACGAGCAGTACTTC	CASSLYQNYEQYF
TRBV12-3/TRBV12-4	TRBJ1-3	many	.	14	TGTGCCAGCAAAATACAAGGATCTGGAAACACCATATATTTT	CASKIQGSGNTIYF
TRBV28	TRBJ1-5	.	TRBD1	14	TGTGCCAGCAGTTTCCGACAGGGGGCAGAGCCCCAGCATTTT	CASSFRQGAEPQHF
TRBV6-5	TRBJ2-7	few	.	16	TGTGCCAGCAGTTACTCGATAAGGGACGGACACTACGAGCAGTACTTC	CASSYSIRDGHYEQYF
TRBV9	TRBJ2-5	many	.	13	TGTGCCAGCAGCGCGGGAGACCAAGAGACCCAGTACTTC	CASSAGDQETQYF
TRBV7-2	TRBJ2-7	many	.	15	TGTGCCAGCAGCTTATACACCTCCAGGGTAGGGGAGCAGTACTTC	CASSLYTSRVGEQYF
TRBV6-2/TRBV6-3	TRBJ1-5	few	.	15	TGTGCCAGCAGTTTGGGAGGGCCCAAAGATCAGCCCCAGCATTTT	CASSLGGPKDQPQHF
TRBV24-1	TRBJ1-5	few	.	14	TGTGCCACCAGTGATTTTGTCAGCAATCAGCCCCAGCATTTT	CATSDFVSNQPQHF
TRBV7-2	TRBJ1-1	.	TRBD1	14	TGTGCCAGCACCTCCGGGCCAGGGGGCGGTGAAGCTTTCTTT	CASTSGPGGGEAFF
TRBV12-3/TRBV12-4	TRBJ1-2	many	.	13	TGTGCCAGCAGTCGGACTGACCCTTATGGCTACACCTTC	CASSRTDPYGYTF
TRBV12-3/TRBV12-4	TRBJ1-5	.	TRBD1	13	TGTGCCAGCAGTAGGACAGGGGGAGAGCCCCAGCATTTT	CASSRTGGEPQHF
TRBV5-6	TRBJ2-7	.	.	15	TGTGCCAGCAGCTTGAAACGGGTTCCGGCCTACGAGCAGTACTTC	CASSLKRVPAYEQYF
TRBV6-1	TRBJ2-7	many	.	16	TGTGCCAGCAGTGAACTGGGGTGGACCCCCACCTACGAGCAGTACTTC	CASSELGWTPTYEQYF